One T cell receptor beta chain is described in this entry. Antigen: not known. This sample was taken from a study of shared clonotypes between healthy human individuals. Study context: For every donor, three CD4 naive, three CD4 memory, two CD8 naive and one CD8 memory plates were used.

Notes on the study in general: The genetic and exposure-history diversity represented was limited by few donors. Naive CD4 clonotypes were shared across a handful of donors at around 5.4%.

CDR3 size: 15 residues. Germline-derived CDR1 and CDR2 are WSHSY and SAAADI. Between the trimmed V and J ends, which lost 2 bases and 8 bases, there was a span of 16 bases. Assay execution took place at the deep level. Data came from immunoSEQ multiplex PCR; TCRdb stores just in-frame clones and leaves some out. The sample consists of about 2.2 million clones, just under 95% of them appearing once. CD45RO-negative, CCR7-positively selected cells formed the naive CD8 fraction, excluding terminally differentiated effector memory CD45RA+ cells. This TCR was recovered from a man aged 18 to 29 in good health. Some clones in this sample may be carry-over from other donors' samples. Sample: naive CD8+ T cells from PBMCs. This rearrangement joins TRBV10-2 to TRBJ2-4, with D maybe TRBD2 (6 bases). Here the CDR3 reads CASSEGTGLRDIQYF. The CDR3 nucleotides read TGCGCCAGCAGTGAGGGAACAGGACTAAGGGACATTCAGTACTTC.